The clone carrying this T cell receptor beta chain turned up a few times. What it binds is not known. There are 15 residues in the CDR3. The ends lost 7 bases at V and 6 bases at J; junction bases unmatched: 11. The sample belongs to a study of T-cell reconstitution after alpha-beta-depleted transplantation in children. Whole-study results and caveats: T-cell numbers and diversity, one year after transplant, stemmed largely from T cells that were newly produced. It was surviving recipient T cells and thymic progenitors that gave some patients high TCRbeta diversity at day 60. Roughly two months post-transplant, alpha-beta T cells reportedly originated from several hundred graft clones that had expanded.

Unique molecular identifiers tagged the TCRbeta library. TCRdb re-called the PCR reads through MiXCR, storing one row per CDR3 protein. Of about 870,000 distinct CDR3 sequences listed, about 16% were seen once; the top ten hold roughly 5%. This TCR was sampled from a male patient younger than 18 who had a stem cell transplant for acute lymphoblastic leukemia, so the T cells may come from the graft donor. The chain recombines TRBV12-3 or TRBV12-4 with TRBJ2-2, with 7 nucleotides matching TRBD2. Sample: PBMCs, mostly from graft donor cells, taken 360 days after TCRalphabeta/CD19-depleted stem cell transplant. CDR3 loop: CASNSQRDLAGELFF. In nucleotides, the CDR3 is TGTGCCAGCAACTCCCAGCGGGATCTGGCCGGGGAGCTGTTTTTT.